This TCR beta chain is from a study of breast tumors, draining lymph nodes, adjacent tissues. Details on this clonotype: A much larger clone differs from this one at a single base, so this may be a read error.

The lymph nodes were axillary draining lymph nodes from breast cancer patients. Via MiXCR, TCRdb re-called the multiplex PCR reads, giving one row per CDR3 protein. This sample has about 110,000 distinct CDR3 sequences, with 30% found just once. This clonotype was sampled from a female donor with breast cancer. Some clones in this sample may be carry-over from other donors' samples. What was sequenced was axillary lymph node tissue.

The CDR3 is CASSPTEGYEQYF. As DNA, the CDR3 is TGTGCCAGCAGTCCCACGGAGGGTTACGAGCAGTACTTC. The chain couples TRBV6-5 to TRBJ2-7, with D possibly TRBD2 on 6 matching bases. The CDR3 runs 13 residues. Germline V CDR1 and CDR2: MNHEY, SVGAGI. Trimming stripped 5 bases from V and 4 bases from J, with 12 bases between.